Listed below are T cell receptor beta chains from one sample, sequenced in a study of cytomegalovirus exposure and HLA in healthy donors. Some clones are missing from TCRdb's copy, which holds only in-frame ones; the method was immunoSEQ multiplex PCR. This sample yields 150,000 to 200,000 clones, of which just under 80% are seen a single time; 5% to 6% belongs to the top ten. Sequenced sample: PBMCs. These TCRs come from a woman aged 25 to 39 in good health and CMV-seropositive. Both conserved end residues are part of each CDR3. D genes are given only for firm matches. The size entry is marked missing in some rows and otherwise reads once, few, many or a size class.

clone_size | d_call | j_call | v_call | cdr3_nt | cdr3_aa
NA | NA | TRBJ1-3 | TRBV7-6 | TGTGCCAGCAGACCTTCGGACAACGCTGGAAACACCATATATTTT | CASRPSDNAGNTIYF
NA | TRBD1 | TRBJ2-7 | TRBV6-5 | TGTGCCAGCAGTTACGACAGGGGGCTCGGCGAGCAGTACTTC | CASSYDRGLGEQYF
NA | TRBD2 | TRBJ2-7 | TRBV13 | TGTGCCAGCAGCTTATATGGGACTAGCGGGGCCTACGAGCAGTACTTC | CASSLYGTSGAYEQYF
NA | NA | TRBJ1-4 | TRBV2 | TGTGCCAGCACCCCTAATGAAAAACTATTTTTT | CASTPNEKLFF
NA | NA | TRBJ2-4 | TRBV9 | TGTGCCAGCAGCGTAGAGGGGGGGGCGCCAAACATTCAGTACTTC | CASSVEGGAPNIQYF
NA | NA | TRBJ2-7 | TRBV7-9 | TGTGCCAGCAGCAAACAGGGCTTTTACGAGCAGTACTTC | CASSKQGFYEQYF
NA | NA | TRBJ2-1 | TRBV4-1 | TGCGCCAGCCGGGGGCGGGAGTCCTACAATGAGCAGTTCTTC | CASRGRESYNEQFF
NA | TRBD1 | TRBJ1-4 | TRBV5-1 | TGCGCCAGCAGCTTGTACGCTCCGGGACAGGTGAATGAAAAACTGTTTTTT | CASSLYAPGQVNEKLFF
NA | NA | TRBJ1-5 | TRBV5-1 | TGCGCCAGCAGCTTGGAGGGGTGGGATCAGCCCCAGCATTTT | CASSLEGWDQPQHF
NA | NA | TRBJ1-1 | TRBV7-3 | TGTGCCAGCAGCCTTGGCAGGGGCGGATTGATGAACACTGAAGCTTTCTTT | CASSLGRGGLMNTEAFF
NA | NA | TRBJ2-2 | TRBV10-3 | TGTGCCATCTCAGGGGGGCTTCTCACCGGGGAGCTGTTTTTT | CAISGGLLTGELFF
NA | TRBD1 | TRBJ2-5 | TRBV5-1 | TGCGCCAGCAGCCTGGACAGGGGCTACCAAGAGACCCAGTACTTC | CASSLDRGYQETQYF
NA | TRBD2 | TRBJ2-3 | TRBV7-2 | TGTGCCAGCAGGGGGACTAGCGGGGGACATGGAGATACGCAGTATTTT | CASRGTSGGHGDTQYF
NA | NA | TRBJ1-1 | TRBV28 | TGTGCCAGCAGTTTAATGACAGGCCTGAACACTGAAGCTTTCTTT | CASSLMTGLNTEAFF
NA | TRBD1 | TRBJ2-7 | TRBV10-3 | TGTGCCATCAGTGGGGCCTCCGGGACAGGGGGCTACGAGCAGTACTTC | CAISGASGTGGYEQYF
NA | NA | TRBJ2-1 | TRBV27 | TGTGCCAGCAGTGTTAATTTCTACAATGAGCAGTTCTTC | CASSVNFYNEQFF
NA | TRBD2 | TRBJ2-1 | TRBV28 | TGTGCCAGCAGTTTCCCCGGCCCCCCAGCGGGATGGATTTACAATGAGCAGTTCTTC | CASSFPGPPAGWIYNEQFF
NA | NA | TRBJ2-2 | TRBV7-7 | TGTGCTAGCAGCTCCACTCCCGGTTTCGGCGGGGAGCTGTTTTTT | CASSSTPGFGGELFF
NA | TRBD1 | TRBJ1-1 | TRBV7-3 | TGTGCCAGCAGCCGACAGGGACCCAACACTGAAGCTTTCTTT | CASSRQGPNTEAFF
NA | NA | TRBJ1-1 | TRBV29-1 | TGCAGCGGATTAAGCGTGAACACTGAAGCTTTCTTT | CSGLSVNTEAFF
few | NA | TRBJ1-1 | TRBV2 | TGTGCCAGCTTTGTTATGAGAGAAGCTTTCTTT | CASFVMREAFF
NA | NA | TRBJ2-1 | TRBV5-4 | TGTGCCAGCAGCTTCAGCGGTTACAATGAGCAGTTCTTC | CASSFSGYNEQFF